Listed here are 27 T cell receptor beta chains from one sample, sequenced in a study of T-cell reconstitution after alpha-beta-depleted transplantation in children. Unique molecular identifiers were incorporated into the prepared TCRbeta library. Using its own MiXCR run on the PCR reads, TCRdb lists one record per CDR3 protein. Of about 190,000 distinct CDR3 sequences listed, over 8.5% are singletons. The sample was PBMCs, taken before TCRalphabeta/CD19-depleted stem cell transplant. The source of these receptors is a boy younger than 10 with acute myeloid leukemia, due to receive a stem cell transplant.

This clonotype has at least ten counts. V is TRBV27 and J is TRBJ2-7; TRBD1 agrees at 7 bases. The CDR3 has 12 amino acids. V lost 5 bases, J lost 9 bases, and 7 bases stayed unmatched. From germline, CDR1 is MNHEY and CDR2 SMNVEV (reference sequence). The CDR3, as DNA: TGTGCCAGCAGTCCATTCACAGGGGCGCAGTACTTC. It is translated as CASSPFTGAQYF.

This clonotype came up many times. The CDR3 sequence is CSARVAGRATQYF. The CDR3 DNA is TGCAGTGCTAGAGTAGCGGGGCGGGCTACGCAGTATTTT. The rearrangement joins TRBV20-1 to TRBJ2-3; 8 bases are a match to TRBD2. The CDR3 has 13 residues. The germline CDR1 and CDR2 sequences are DFQATT and SNEGSKA (reference sequence). Losses at the gene ends were 1 base for V and 8 bases for J; bases not matched to a gene: 5.

The sample holds many counts of this clonotype. The V call is TRBV19, the J call TRBJ1-1; 10 bases are shared with TRBD1. CDR1 LNHDA and CDR2 SQIVND come from the germline V gene (reference sequence). The junction had 10 bases not matched to a gene; V was cut back by 9 bases and J by 6 bases. The length of the CDR3 is 14 residues. CDR3 sequence (DNA): TGTGCCAGCCTCGGACAGGGGGACTCCTCTGAAGCTTTCTTT. Its protein is CASLGQGDSSEAFF.

This clonotype was observed at least ten times. The chain couples TRBV20-1 to TRBJ1-5, with 7 bases aligning to TRBD1. V dropped 1 base and J dropped 0; count of bases not matched to a gene: 9. The CDR3 contains 17 residues. The germline gives CDR1 DFQATT, CDR2 SNEGSKA (reference sequence). The CDR3 loop reads CSARGETGLYSNQPQHF. The CDR3 DNA reads as TGCAGTGCTAGAGGGGAGACAGGGTTATATAGCAATCAGCCCCAGCATTTT.

This clonotype was recorded at least ten times. The rearrangement uses TRBV15 and TRBJ2-3, with D hard to call. Germline V gene lookup returns CDR1 LNHNV and CDR2 YYDKDF (reference sequence). CDR3 length: 13 amino acids. Trimming left V 0 bases short and J 4 bases short, with 5 bases between. The DNA of the CDR3 is TGTGCCACCAGCAGAGATCGAGCAGATACGCAGTATTTT. It yields the protein CATSRDRADTQYF.

Many counts were recorded for this clonotype. The V and J genes are TRBV3-1 and TRBJ2-5; D assignment may be TRBD1 or TRBD2 (5 bases each). Germline V gene sequence: CDR1 LGHDT, CDR2 YNNKEL (reference sequence). This CDR3 has 14 amino acids. V was pared by 5 bases and J by 5 bases, with 15 bases between. The CDR3 sequence: CASSKRGLGETQYF. The CDR3 region has the DNA TGTGCCAGCAGCAAGAGGGGTCTCGGGGAGACCCAGTACTTC.

This clonotype was counted ten times or more. The rearrangement joins TRBV5-1 to TRBJ1-2, with 12 bases fitting TRBD1. Germline V gene lookup returns CDR1 SGHRS and CDR2 YFSETQ. The trim removed 3 bases at V and 7 bases at J, leaving 10 bases unmatched. The CDR3 sequence is 16 residues long. CDR3 nucleotides: TGCGCCAGCAGCTCCGCACCGGGACAGGGGGCCGGTGGCTACACCTTC. This codes for CASSSAPGQGAGGYTF.

This clonotype was detected many times. CDR3 amino acids: CASSLDRGVEAFF. Here the CDR3 DNA reads TGTGCCAGCAGCCTGGACAGGGGAGTTGAAGCTTTCTTT. This chain joins TRBV7-3 and TRBJ1-1; 9 bases map to TRBD1. The CDR3 is made up of 13 amino acids. Germline CDR1 and CDR2: SGHTA and FQGTGA. V gave up 5 bases and J gave up 7 bases; unmatched junction bases: 5.

There are many counts of this clonotype. The chain has TRBV3-1 and TRBJ2-2, with 9 bases lining up with TRBD2. V gave up 4 bases and J gave up 8 bases; unmatched junction bases: 11. Germline V lookup: CDR1 LGHDT, CDR2 YNNKEL (reference sequence). The CDR3 is made up of 16 amino acids. The DNA of the CDR3 is TGTGCCAGCAGCCCCGGGACTAGCACCAAAGTGGGGGAGCTGTTTTTT. It encodes CASSPGTSTKVGELFF.

This clonotype was found a few times. The rearrangement joins TRBV12-3 or TRBV12-4 to TRBJ1-1; possibly TRBD1 for D (5 bases). The CDR3 runs to 14 residues. Deletions cut 5 bases from V and 1 base from J, with 11 bases between. CDR3 sequence (DNA): TGTGCCAGCAGTCCCACGACAGAGAACACTGAAGCTTTCTTT. It encodes CASSPTTENTEAFF.

This clonotype has at least ten counts. The chain links TRBV24-1 to TRBJ2-5, with D perhaps matching TRBD2 (5 bases). The V gene's germline CDR1 is KGHDR and CDR2 SFDVKD. V dropped 4 bases and J dropped 6 bases, with 11 bases sitting between them. The CDR3 sequence is 13 residues long. CDR3 nucleotides: TGTGCCACCAGTGACATCCTCGGGAAGACCCAGTACTTC. Translating it yields CATSDILGKTQYF.

This clonotype was observed many times. The chain recombines TRBV5-1 with TRBJ1-1; D gene ambiguous. The length of the CDR3 is 13 residues. The germline V and J ends were trimmed by 5 bases and 1 base, with 9 bases remaining between them. Germline values: CDR1 SGHRS, CDR2 YFSETQ. The CDR3 DNA reads as TGCGCCAGCAGGGGTGTGGAGAACACTGAAGCTTTCTTT. Its protein product is CASRGVENTEAFF.

V is TRBV11-2 and J is TRBJ2-2, with 7 bases fitting TRBD1. The CDR3 sequence is 16 residues long. The V segment lost 0 bases and the J segment 4 bases; nucleotides outside the gene matches: 5. The V gene's germline CDR1 is SGHAT and CDR2 FQNNGV. The CDR3, as DNA: TGTGCCAGCAGCTTAGATAGGGCAGGGGGCACCGGGGAGCTGTTTTTT. Its translation is CASSLDRAGGTGELFF.

The sample holds one count of this clonotype. A much larger clone sits a single nucleotide away, making a read error possible. V and J are TRBV7-9 and TRBJ2-1; 9 bases match TRBD2. This CDR3 has 13 amino acids. Germline V gene sequence: CDR1 SEHNR, CDR2 FQNEAQ (reference sequence). After removal of 5 bases from V and 14 bases from J, the junction contained 10 bases not matched to a gene. CDR3 in DNA: TGTGCCAGCAGCCTAGGAGGGGAGCGGGAGGAGTTCTTC. It encodes CASSLGGEREEFF.

Many counts were recorded for this clonotype. The chain joins TRBV20-1 to TRBJ2-3, with D unresolved. CDR3 length equals 12 residues. Trimming stripped 7 bases from V and 2 bases from J, with 10 bases between. Germline lookup yields CDR1 DFQATT and CDR2 SNEGSKA (reference sequence). CDR3 protein: CSEYAHTDTQYF. In nucleotides, the CDR3 is TGCAGTGAGTACGCTCACACAGATACGCAGTATTTT.

This clonotype was seen at least ten times. The J gene is TRBJ2-5, the V gene TRBV20-1, with D uncertain. Per the germline V gene, CDR1 is DFQATT and CDR2 is SNEGSKA (reference sequence). The CDR3 covers 14 residues. Trimming removed 3 bases from V and 7 bases from J, with 18 bases in between. The CDR3 is CSARIVQGYGTQYF. In DNA form, the CDR3 reads TGCAGTGCTAGGATTGTGCAAGGGTACGGGACCCAGTACTTC.

Only one count was recorded for this clonotype. CDR3: CSVEGGRSANEQFF. In nucleotides, the CDR3 is TGCAGCGTTGAGGGCGGGAGATCGGCCAATGAGCAGTTCTTC. This sequence joins TRBV29-1 and TRBJ2-1; 7 bases line up with TRBD2. The CDR3 runs to 14 residues. The J segment lost 6 bases and the V segment lost 3 bases, leaving 8 bases of the junction unmatched. Germline lookup yields CDR1 SQVTM and CDR2 ANQGSEA.

This clonotype occurred many times. The chain is built from TRBV4-2 and TRBJ2-1; TRBD1 or TRBD2 may be the D gene (5 bases each). Trimming pared 4 bases from V and 0 bases from J, leaving 13 bases between. The CDR3 has 16 amino acids. CDR1 and CDR2 (germline): LGHNA, YNFKEQ. The DNA for the CDR3 is TGTGCCAGCAGCCGGGTGGGGGATAGCTCCTACAATGAGCAGTTCTTC. Encoded protein: CASSRVGDSSYNEQFF.

This clonotype came up many times. The chain carries TRBV28 and TRBJ2-2; the D gene could be TRBD1 or TRBD2 (5 bases each). The germline V and J ends were trimmed by 7 bases and 7 bases, with 10 bases remaining between them. Germline CDR1 reads MDHEN; CDR2 reads SYDVKM. The CDR3 covers 12 residues. This chain's CDR3 is CASTLGDGELFF. As DNA, the CDR3 is TGTGCCAGCACCTTGGGGGACGGGGAGCTGTTTTTT. Supplemented by reference TRBV28 and TRBJ2-2, the full variable domain reads DVKVTQSSRYLVKRTGEKVFLECVQDMDHENMFWYRQDPGLGLRLIYFSYDVKMKEKGDIPEGYSVSREKKERFSLILESASTNQTSMYLCASTLGDGELFFGEGSRLTVL.

There are many counts of this clonotype. V and J are TRBV4-1 and TRBJ2-7; D is possibly TRBD1 or TRBD2 (5 bases each). CDR1 is MGHRA and CDR2 is YSYEKL in the germline V gene. There are 17 residues in the CDR3. V lost 2 bases and J 3 bases, leaving 20 bases between the germline ends. CDR3 nucleotide sequence: TGCGCCAGCAGCCAAAGTAATGTCGGCCTGGGGGACTACGAGCAGTACTTC. Amino acids: CASSQSNVGLGDYEQYF.

Details on this clonotype: A read error may explain this, as a much larger clone is one base away. The chain employs TRBV6-5 and TRBJ2-3, with D possibly matching TRBD1 (5 bases). CDR3 size: 15 residues. The germline V gene has CDR1 MNHEY and CDR2 SVGAGI. CDR3 DNA sequence: TGTGCCAGCAGTTACAGTCACAGGCCAACAGATTCGCAGTATTTT. This translates into CASSYSHRPTDSQYF.

Ten or more counts support this clonotype. The rearrangement joins TRBV27 to TRBJ2-2, with a weak D call TRBD1 (6 bases). Trimming removed 8 bases from V and 0 bases from J, with 13 bases in between. In germline, CDR1 is MNHEY, CDR2 SMNVEV (reference sequence). This CDR3 has 15 residues. CDR3 coding DNA: TGTGCCAGCTCTGTCGGACAGTCGAACACCGGGGAGCTGTTTTTT. Protein sequence: CASSVGQSNTGELFF.

This clonotype was seen repeatedly, ten times or more. The rearrangement joins TRBV5-1 to TRBJ1-1, with D uncertain. CDR1 and CDR2 (germline): SGHRS, YFSETQ. This CDR3 has 13 amino acids. V lost 0 bases to trimming and J lost 2 bases, with 5 bases between them. For the CDR3, the DNA is TGCGCCAGCAGCTTGGTAGTAAACACTGAAGCTTTCTTT. Amino acids: CASSLVVNTEAFF.

This clonotype was observed at least ten times. The rearrangement links TRBV7-8 to TRBJ2-7; D unclear. V lost 2 bases and J lost 5, with 10 bases in between. The CDR3 runs to 13 residues. Per the germline V gene, CDR1 is SGHVS and CDR2 is FQNEAQ. The CDR3 protein is CASSLRPDDEQYV. CDR3 DNA: TGTGCCAGCAGCTTACGGCCCGACGACGAGCAGTACGTC.

This clonotype was picked up many times. The rearrangement joins TRBV20-1 to TRBJ1-5, with 8 bases that match TRBD1. The germline gives CDR1 DFQATT, CDR2 SNEGSKA (reference sequence). Germline trimming cut 6 bases from V and 7 bases from J; bases unmatched to any gene: 5. This CDR3 contains 12 residues. The CDR3 sequence is CSAETGDQPQHF. The DNA for the CDR3 is TGCAGTGCCGAGACAGGGGACCAGCCCCAGCATTTT.

This clonotype was counted at least ten times. V usage is TRBV7-9 and J usage is TRBJ1-4, with TRBD1 matching over 7 bases. The V gene's germline CDR1 is SEHNR and CDR2 FQNEAQ (reference sequence). This CDR3 contains 14 residues. V lost 5 bases, J lost 4 bases, and 4 bases stayed unmatched. The CDR3 region is CASSRGQNNEKLFF. In nucleotides, the CDR3 is TGTGCCAGCAGCCGGGGACAGAATAATGAAAAACTGTTTTTT.

The chain links TRBV2 to TRBJ2-1; 12 bases match TRBD2. CDR1 is SNHLY, CDR2 FYNNEI, per germline. The junction had 4 bases not matched to a gene; V was cut back by 4 bases and J by 3 bases. The CDR3 contains 16 residues. CDR3 amino acids: CASSVSTSGGYNEQFF. The CDR3 region has the DNA TGTGCCAGCAGTGTATCGACTAGCGGGGGCTACAATGAGCAGTTCTTC.